One sample yielded the 13 T cell receptor beta chains listed below, sequenced in a study of OX40 agonist ivuxolimab in advanced cancers. TCRdb keeps only in-frame clones here, not all; method: immunoSEQ multiplex PCR. This sample has around 41,000 clones, with more than 70% found just once. Specimen: CD4+ or CD8+ T cells sorted from blood, collected in a trial of the OX40 agonist ivuxolimab. The receptors were gathered from an adult with an advanced solid tumor such as melanoma, head and neck, liver or kidney cancer.

The CDR3 DNA reads as TGTGCCAGTAGCCCCGCGGGGAGAAACTTTGACTACGAGCAGTACTTC. Translating gives CASSPAGRNFDYEQYF. This chain connects TRBV19 to TRBJ2-5; D possibly corresponds to TRBD2 (6 bases). The J call may be incorrect, as the DNA end agrees better with TRBJ2-7. Germline CDR1 LNHDA, CDR2 SQIVND (reference sequence). The CDR3 length is 16 residues.

V is TRBV7-2 and J is TRBJ2-3, with TRBD1 identical over 8 bases. The CDR3 runs 17 residues. Losses at the gene ends were 3 bases for V and 8 bases for J; bases not matched to a gene: 16. CDR1 is SGHTA and CDR2 is FQGNSA in the germline V gene. CDR3 nucleotide sequence: TGTGCCAGCAGCTTGACCTCTGGGACAGGTCGAGGGGGTACGCAGTATTTT. The encoded protein is CASSLTSGTGRGGTQYF.

The chain uses TRBV27 and TRBJ2-7; maybe TRBD2 (5 bases). Per the germline V gene, CDR1 is MNHEY and CDR2 is SMNVEV (reference sequence). Deletions cut 8 bases from V and 6 bases from J, with 23 bases between. This CDR3 spans 15 amino acids. The CDR3 coding sequence is TGTGCCAGCGCAAGGGCAGCCGGGAACCTAGGCGAGCAGTACTTC. Translated, it gives CASARAAGNLGEQYF.

V usage is TRBV19 and J usage is TRBJ2-1; TRBD2 matches at 10 bases. The V and J ends lost 6 bases and 6 bases, in that order; junction bases with no gene match: 2. Germline loops: CDR1 LNHDA, CDR2 SQIVND (reference sequence). The CDR3 is made up of 13 amino acids. CDR3 amino acids: CASSLAGGNEQFF. The CDR3 nucleotides are TGTGCCAGTAGCTTAGCGGGAGGCAATGAGCAGTTCTTC.

CDR3 loop: CASSRFTDTQYF. The CDR3 DNA reads as TGTGCCAGCAGCCGCTTCACAGATACGCAGTATTTT. The genes are TRBV11-3 and TRBJ2-3; no clear D gene. Trimming stripped 5 bases from V and 2 bases from J, with 5 bases between. The length of the CDR3 is 12 residues. Germline-derived CDR1 and CDR2 are SGHNT and YENEEA.

The V gene is TRBV6-6, the J gene TRBJ1-4; TRBD1 matches at 7 bases. This CDR3 is 16 amino acids long. CDR1 MNHNY and CDR2 SVGAGI come from the germline V gene (reference sequence). V lost 2 bases to trimming and J lost 3 bases; unmatched junction nucleotides: 6. Here the CDR3 reads CASSYLGQASNEKLFF. CDR3 coding DNA: TGTGCCAGCAGTTACCTTGGACAGGCTTCTAATGAAAAACTGTTTTTT.

This chain uses TRBV27 with TRBJ2-7; perhaps D is TRBD1 or TRBD2 (6 bases each). This CDR3 region has 12 residues. Trimming shortened V by 6 bases and J by 6 bases, and 12 bases separated the two germline ends. The germline V gene encodes CDR1 MNHEY and CDR2 SMNVEV (reference sequence). CDR3 DNA: TGTGCCAGCAGCCTGAGGGGGGTCGAGCAGTACTTC. Its protein is CASSLRGVEQYF.

This chain joins TRBV28 and TRBJ2-7; no firm D call. Germline loops: CDR1 MDHEN, CDR2 SYDVKM. CDR3 length equals 11 residues. V dropped 3 bases and J dropped 10 bases, with 10 bases sitting between them. The CDR3 DNA follows: TGTGCCAGCAGTTTGGCCCCCCATCAGTACTTC. It codes for CASSLAPHQYF.

The chain links TRBV9 to TRBJ2-7; D may be TRBD1 (6 bases). CDR3 length: 14 residues. CDR1 SGDLS and CDR2 YYNGEE come from the germline V gene. V lost 4 bases and J lost 7, with 18 bases in between. CDR3 amino acids: CASSPGTGMWEQYF. The CDR3 nucleotides are TGTGCCAGCAGCCCCGGAACAGGGATGTGGGAGCAGTACTTC.

The genes are TRBV19 and TRBJ2-1; D may correspond to TRBD1 or TRBD2 (6 bases each). This CDR3 is built from 13 residues. The ends were cut back, 3 bases at V and 10 bases at J, with 13 bases in the middle. Per germline, CDR1 LNHDA and CDR2 SQIVND (reference sequence). The chain's CDR3 is CASSMGGPVEQFF. In nucleotides, the CDR3 is TGTGCCAGTAGTATGGGGGGCCCGGTGGAGCAGTTCTTC.

This chain uses TRBV18 with TRBJ2-7; tentative D call: TRBD2 (5 bases). Between the trimmed V and J ends, which lost 0 bases and 5 bases, there was a span of 14 bases. CDR1 is KGHSH and CDR2 is LQKENI in the germline V gene. The CDR3 length is 15 residues. The CDR3: CASSPPRSGYDEQYF. CDR3 DNA: TGTGCCAGCTCACCACCAAGGTCGGGGTACGACGAGCAGTACTTC.

For the CDR3, the DNA is TGTGCCAGCAGCTACTACAGGGAGGCCCACAATGAGCAGTTCTTC. Protein sequence: CASSYYREAHNEQFF. The rearrangement links TRBV14 to TRBJ2-1; D tentatively fits TRBD1 or TRBD2 (6 bases each). Germline CDR1 SGHDN, CDR2 FVKESK. V was trimmed by 5 bases and J by 5 bases, leaving 16 bases between them. The CDR3 sequence is 15 residues long.

The chain joins TRBV6-5 to TRBJ1-1, with a weak D call TRBD1 (5 bases). Trimming pared 2 bases from V and 1 base from J, leaving 14 bases between. The CDR3 extends over 16 amino acids. The V gene's germline CDR1 is MNHEY and CDR2 SVGAGI. For the CDR3, the DNA is TGTGCCAGCAGTTACCGGGACCCTACCTGGAACACTGAAGCTTTCTTT. It encodes CASSYRDPTWNTEAFF.